The clone carrying this T cell receptor (beta chain) was recorded a few times. Antigen unknown. This may be a read error, as it is one base from a much larger clone. The template was RNA from unsorted bulk tissue. More than 3 cm separated this lung sample from the edge of the tumor. Between August and November 2014, newly diagnosed, chemotherapy-naive lung cancer patients underwent thoracic surgery in China. This specimen comes from a study of tumor and adjacent non-tumor tissue in lung cancer. Study-level results: Tumor TCR diversity, when higher, was linked to shorter survival. Normal lung showed higher cumulative top 100 clone frequency than tumor.

TCRbeta libraries were built with three rounds of nested PCR, modified from ARM-PCR. A single record per CDR3 protein comes from TCRdb applying MiXCR to the multiplex PCR reads. The table records 44,000 or so distinct CDR3 sequences, approximately 60% of them present only once. The length of the CDR3 is 15 residues. V was clipped by 2 bases and J by 5 bases, with 14 bases between them. CDR1 and CDR2 (germline): SGHKS, YYEKEE (reference sequence). This receptor was taken from a woman between 35 and 50 years old with non-small cell lung cancer. The source material was distant non-tumor lung tissue. The chain joins TRBV5-5 to TRBJ1-5; D gene ambiguous. The CDR3 here is CASSFTVGSDQPQHF. CDR3 in DNA: TGTGCCAGCAGCTTCACAGTGGGCAGCGATCAGCCCCAGCATTTT.